This T cell receptor (beta chain) emerged from a study of shared clonotypes between healthy human individuals. Study results and limitations: Generation probabilities were higher for clonotypes shared across all four sorted-subset donors than for unshared ones.

Germline values: CDR1 SGHRS, CDR2 YFSETQ. The CDR3 loop spans 13 amino acids. The V end lost 1 base, the J end lost 4 bases, and 9 bases lay between the germline ends. Negatively enriched CD4+ T cells were divided by CD45RA into naive and memory. Produced via immunoSEQ multiplex PCR; TCRdb's table is partial and in-frame only. The sample lists some 2,000,000 clones; 85% to 95% were seen once. This clone was observed a handful of times. Its target is unknown. Other DNA sequences in this sample translate to the same CDR3. This chain joins TRBV5-1 and TRBJ2-7; D is perhaps TRBD1 (6 bases). This receptor was obtained from a man younger than 35 in good health. Sequencing was done on a sample of naive CD4+ T cells sorted from blood. Subset of the sample: CD45RA+ positively selected. CDR3 coding DNA: TGCGCCAGCAGCTTGACAGGGAATTACGAGCAGTACTTC. Translated: CASSLTGNYEQYF.